This is a list of T cell receptor beta chains from one sample in a study of cytomegalovirus exposure and HLA in healthy donors. Method: immunoSEQ multiplex PCR; TCRdb's copy keeps in-frame clones and lacks some. The data contain 90,000 or so clones, 75% to 85% of them singletons. The sample taken for sequencing was PBMCs. The source is a man aged 25-40 years in good health and CMV-seropositive. Both conserved end residues are part of each CDR3. Fields, in order: D gene, V gene, J gene, clone size, CDR3 protein, CDR3 DNA. D genes are given only for firm matches. Only part of the rows carry a size: once, few, many, or a class if the clone is expanded.

d_call: TRBD2
v_call: TRBV6-5
j_call: TRBJ2-1
clone_size: -
cdr3_aa: CASRVGLARSEQFF
cdr3_nt: TGTGCCAGCAGGGTGGGACTAGCGCGAAGTGAGCAGTTCTTC

d_call: -
v_call: TRBV6-5
j_call: TRBJ2-3
clone_size: -
cdr3_aa: CGSMGGSTDTQYF
cdr3_nt: TGTGGCAGCATGGGGGGTAGCACAGATACGCAGTATTTT

d_call: TRBD1
v_call: TRBV7-9
j_call: TRBJ2-6
clone_size: -
cdr3_aa: CASSLGGQGARGANVLTF
cdr3_nt: TGTGCCAGCAGCTTAGGGGGACAGGGGGCGCGAGGGGCCAACGTCCTGACTTTC

d_call: TRBD1
v_call: TRBV6-5
j_call: TRBJ1-1
clone_size: -
cdr3_aa: CASNTGVSTEAFF
cdr3_nt: TGTGCCAGCAACACAGGGGTGTCAACTGAAGCTTTCTTT

d_call: TRBD1
v_call: TRBV4-1
j_call: TRBJ1-1
clone_size: few
cdr3_aa: CASSQQPGTGLNTEAFF
cdr3_nt: TGCGCCAGCAGCCAACAACCCGGGACAGGGTTGAACACTGAAGCTTTCTTT

d_call: -
v_call: TRBV9
j_call: TRBJ1-1
clone_size: -
cdr3_aa: CASAGTLNTEAFF
cdr3_nt: TGTGCCAGCGCCGGGACTTTAAACACTGAAGCTTTCTTT

d_call: TRBD1
v_call: TRBV18
j_call: TRBJ2-7
clone_size: -
cdr3_aa: CASSEGQSYEQYF
cdr3_nt: TGTGCCAGCTCAGAGGGACAGTCCTACGAGCAGTACTTC

d_call: -
v_call: TRBV28
j_call: TRBJ1-5
clone_size: -
cdr3_aa: CASSLSGVGMEPQHF
cdr3_nt: TGTGCCAGCAGTTTATCCGGGGTGGGGATGGAGCCCCAGCATTTT

d_call: -
v_call: TRBV5-1
j_call: TRBJ2-1
clone_size: -
cdr3_aa: CASSFGQYNEQFF
cdr3_nt: TGCGCCAGCAGCTTTGGACAGTACAATGAGCAGTTCTTC

d_call: TRBD2
v_call: TRBV11-2
j_call: TRBJ2-1
clone_size: -
cdr3_aa: CASSSLSGRANNEQFF
cdr3_nt: TGTGCCAGCAGCTCCCTCAGCGGGAGGGCTAACAATGAGCAGTTCTTC

d_call: -
v_call: TRBV28
j_call: TRBJ1-5
clone_size: -
cdr3_aa: CASSYGLSGQPQHF
cdr3_nt: TGTGCCAGCAGCTACGGACTTTCCGGGCAGCCCCAGCATTTT

d_call: -
v_call: TRBV5-1
j_call: TRBJ1-6
clone_size: -
cdr3_aa: CASSLLTGSSYNSPLHF
cdr3_nt: TGCGCCAGCAGCTTACTGACAGGAAGCTCCTATAATTCACCCCTCCACTTT

d_call: -
v_call: TRBV7-8
j_call: TRBJ1-1
clone_size: -
cdr3_aa: CASSADKYTEAFF
cdr3_nt: TGTGCCAGCAGCGCCGACAAGTACACTGAAGCTTTCTTT

d_call: TRBD2
v_call: TRBV5-6
j_call: TRBJ2-5
clone_size: -
cdr3_aa: CASSSSGIGETQYF
cdr3_nt: TGTGCCAGCAGCTCCAGCGGGATCGGAGAGACCCAGTACTTC

d_call: TRBD1
v_call: TRBV9
j_call: TRBJ2-7
clone_size: -
cdr3_aa: CASSGGTVSYEQYF
cdr3_nt: TGTGCCAGCAGCGGAGGGACAGTCTCCTACGAGCAGTACTTC

d_call: TRBD2
v_call: TRBV7-2
j_call: TRBJ2-1
clone_size: -
cdr3_aa: CASSSLAGGWNEQFF
cdr3_nt: TGTGCCAGCAGCTCATTAGCGGGAGGGTGGAATGAGCAGTTCTTC

d_call: -
v_call: TRBV6-6
j_call: TRBJ2-7
clone_size: -
cdr3_aa: CASSAPSLSSYEQYF
cdr3_nt: TGTGCCAGCAGTGCCCCTAGCTTGAGCTCCTACGAGCAGTACTTC

d_call: TRBD2
v_call: TRBV10-1
j_call: TRBJ2-5
clone_size: -
cdr3_aa: CASSDGLAGGQETQYF
cdr3_nt: TGCGCCAGCAGTGATGGACTAGCGGGAGGTCAAGAGACCCAGTACTTC

d_call: -
v_call: TRBV6-6
j_call: TRBJ2-2
clone_size: -
cdr3_aa: CASSSGTLNTGELFF
cdr3_nt: TGTGCCAGCAGTTCAGGGACACTGAACACCGGGGAGCTGTTTTTT

d_call: TRBD2
v_call: TRBV19
j_call: TRBJ2-2
clone_size: -
cdr3_aa: CAASGGDRAGELFF
cdr3_nt: TGTGCCGCTTCCGGGGGGGATAGGGCCGGGGAGCTGTTTTTT

d_call: TRBD1
v_call: TRBV18
j_call: TRBJ1-4
clone_size: -
cdr3_aa: CASSPGQQGDEKLFF
cdr3_nt: TGTGCCAGCTCCCCGGGACAGCAGGGGGATGAAAAACTGTTTTTT

d_call: TRBD2
v_call: TRBV7-9
j_call: TRBJ2-5
clone_size: -
cdr3_aa: CASSPREVSRETQYF
cdr3_nt: TGTGCCAGCAGCCCCCGGGAGGTATCGAGGGAGACCCAGTACTTC